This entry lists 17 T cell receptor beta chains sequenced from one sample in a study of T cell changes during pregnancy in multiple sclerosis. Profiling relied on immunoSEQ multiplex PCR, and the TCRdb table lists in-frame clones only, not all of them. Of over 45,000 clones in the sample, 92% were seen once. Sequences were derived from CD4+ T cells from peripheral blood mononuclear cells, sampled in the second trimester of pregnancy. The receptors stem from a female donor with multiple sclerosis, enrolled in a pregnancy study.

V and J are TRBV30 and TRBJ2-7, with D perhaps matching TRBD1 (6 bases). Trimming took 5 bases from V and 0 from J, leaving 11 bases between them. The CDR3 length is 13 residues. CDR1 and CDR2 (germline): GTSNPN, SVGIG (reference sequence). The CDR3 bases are TGTGCCTGGGACAAGGACAGCTCCTACGAGCAGTACTTC. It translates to CAWDKDSSYEQYF.

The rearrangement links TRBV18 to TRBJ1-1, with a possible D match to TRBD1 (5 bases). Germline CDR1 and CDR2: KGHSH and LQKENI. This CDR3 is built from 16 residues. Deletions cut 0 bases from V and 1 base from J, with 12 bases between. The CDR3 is CASSPPTRQQNTEAFF. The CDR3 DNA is TGTGCCAGCTCACCACCGACGAGACAGCAGAACACTGAAGCTTTCTTT.

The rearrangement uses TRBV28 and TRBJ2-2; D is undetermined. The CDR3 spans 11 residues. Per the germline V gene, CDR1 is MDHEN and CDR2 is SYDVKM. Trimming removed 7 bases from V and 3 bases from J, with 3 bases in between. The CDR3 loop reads CASTDTGELFF. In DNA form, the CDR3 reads TGTGCCAGCACCGACACCGGGGAGCTGTTTTTT.

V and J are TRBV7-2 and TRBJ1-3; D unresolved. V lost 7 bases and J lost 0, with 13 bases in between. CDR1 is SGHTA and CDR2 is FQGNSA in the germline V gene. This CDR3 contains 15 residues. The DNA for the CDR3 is TGTGCCAGCACTCTTAATGGCCTCTCTGGAAACACCATATATTTT. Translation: CASTLNGLSGNTIYF.

The DNA for the CDR3 is TGTGCCAGCAGGTTACAGGGAGATACGCAGTATTTT. Translating gives CASRLQGDTQYF. The chain couples TRBV2 to TRBJ2-3, with D tentatively TRBD1 (6 bases). Trimming left V 6 bases short and J 5 bases short, with 9 bases between. The germline gives CDR1 SNHLY, CDR2 FYNNEI. The CDR3 contains 12 residues.

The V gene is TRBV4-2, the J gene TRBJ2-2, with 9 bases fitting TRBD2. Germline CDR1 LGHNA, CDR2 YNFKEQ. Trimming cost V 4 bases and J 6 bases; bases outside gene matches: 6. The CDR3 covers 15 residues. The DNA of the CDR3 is TGTGCCAGCAGCCTCCAAGCGGGGGGCCCCGGGGAGCTGTTTTTT. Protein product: CASSLQAGGPGELFF.

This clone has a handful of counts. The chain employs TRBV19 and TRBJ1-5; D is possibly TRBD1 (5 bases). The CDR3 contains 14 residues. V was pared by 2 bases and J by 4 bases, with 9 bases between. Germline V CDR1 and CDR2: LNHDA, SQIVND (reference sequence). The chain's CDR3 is CASSIWQGNQPQHF. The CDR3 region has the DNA TGTGCCAGTAGTATATGGCAGGGAAATCAGCCCCAGCATTTT.

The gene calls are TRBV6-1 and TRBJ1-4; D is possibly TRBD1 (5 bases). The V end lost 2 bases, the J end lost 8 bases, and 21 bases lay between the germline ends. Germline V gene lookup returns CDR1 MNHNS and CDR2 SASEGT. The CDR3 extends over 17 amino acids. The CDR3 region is CASSEYLGFGRGEKLFF. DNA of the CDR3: TGTGCCAGCAGTGAATATCTGGGATTCGGGCGGGGGGAAAAACTGTTTTTT.

The CDR3 sequence is CASSLASEFNEQFF. Here the CDR3 DNA reads TGTGCCAGCAGCTTGGCCTCCGAGTTCAATGAGCAGTTCTTC. The chain carries TRBV5-8 and TRBJ2-1; no reliable D call. Per germline, CDR1 SGHTS and CDR2 YDEGEE. The CDR3 length is 14 residues. V lost 0 bases, J lost 6 bases, and 10 bases lay in between.

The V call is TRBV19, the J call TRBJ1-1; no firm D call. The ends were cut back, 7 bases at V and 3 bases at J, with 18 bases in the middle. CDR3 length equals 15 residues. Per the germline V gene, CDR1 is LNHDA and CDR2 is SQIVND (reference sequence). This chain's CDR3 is CASKEGWAMDTEAFF. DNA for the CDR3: TGTGCCAGTAAAGAAGGTTGGGCTATGGACACTGAAGCTTTCTTT.

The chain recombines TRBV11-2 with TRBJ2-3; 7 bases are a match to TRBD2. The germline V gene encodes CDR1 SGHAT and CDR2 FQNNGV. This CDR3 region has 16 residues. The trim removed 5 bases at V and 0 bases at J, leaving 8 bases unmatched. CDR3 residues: CASSPKLAKSTDTQYF. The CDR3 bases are TGTGCCAGCAGCCCTAAACTAGCGAAGAGCACAGATACGCAGTATTTT. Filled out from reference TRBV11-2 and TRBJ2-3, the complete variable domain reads EAGVAQSPRYKIIEKRQSVAFWCNPISGHATLYWYQQILGQGPKLLIQFQNNGVVDDSQLPKDRFSAERLKGVDSTLKIQPAKLEDSAVYLCASSPKLAKSTDTQYFGPGTRLTVL.

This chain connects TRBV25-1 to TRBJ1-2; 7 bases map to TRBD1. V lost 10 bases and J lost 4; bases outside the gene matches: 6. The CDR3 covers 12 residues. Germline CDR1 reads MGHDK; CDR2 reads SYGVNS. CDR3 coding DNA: TGTGCCACCCTCGGACAGGTCTATGGCTACACCTTC. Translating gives CATLGQVYGYTF.

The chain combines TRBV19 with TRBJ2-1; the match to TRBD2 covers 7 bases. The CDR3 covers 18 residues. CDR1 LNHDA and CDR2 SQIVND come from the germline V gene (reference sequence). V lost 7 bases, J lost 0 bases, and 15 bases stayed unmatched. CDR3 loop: CASTKGRDRLSSYNEQFF. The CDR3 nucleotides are TGTGCCAGTACCAAGGGGAGGGACCGTTTGAGCTCCTACAATGAGCAGTTCTTC.

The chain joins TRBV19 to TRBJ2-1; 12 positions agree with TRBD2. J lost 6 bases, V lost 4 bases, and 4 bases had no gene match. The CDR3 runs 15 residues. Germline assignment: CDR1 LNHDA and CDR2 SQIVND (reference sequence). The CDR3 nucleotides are TGTGCCAGTAGTAGGACTAGCGGGGACTTCAATGAGCAGTTCTTC. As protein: CASSRTSGDFNEQFF.

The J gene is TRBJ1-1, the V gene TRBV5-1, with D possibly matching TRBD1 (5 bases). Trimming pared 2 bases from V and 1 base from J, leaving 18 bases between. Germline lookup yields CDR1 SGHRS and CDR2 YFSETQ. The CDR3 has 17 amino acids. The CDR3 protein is CASSFLKSRVRNTEAFF. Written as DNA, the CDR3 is TGCGCCAGCAGCTTCTTGAAGAGCAGGGTACGGAACACTGAAGCTTTCTTT.

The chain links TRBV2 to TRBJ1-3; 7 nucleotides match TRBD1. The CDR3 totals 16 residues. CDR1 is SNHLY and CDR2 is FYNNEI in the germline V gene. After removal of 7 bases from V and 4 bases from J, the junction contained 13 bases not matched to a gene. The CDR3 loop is CASIPTGKTSGNTIYF. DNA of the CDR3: TGTGCCAGCATCCCGACAGGGAAAACTTCCGGAAACACCATATATTTT.

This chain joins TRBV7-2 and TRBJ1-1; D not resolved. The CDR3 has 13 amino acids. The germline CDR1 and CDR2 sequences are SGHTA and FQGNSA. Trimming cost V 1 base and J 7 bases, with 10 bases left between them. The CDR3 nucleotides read TGTGCCAGCAGCTTAGAGAGGCAGAATGAAGCTTTCTTT. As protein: CASSLERQNEAFF.